This T cell receptor beta chain was retrieved from a study of T cells after yellow fever vaccination. Study at large: Libraries from low-cell-number fractions were prepared with the SMART-Seq v4 Ultra Low Input RNA kit.

This CDR3 has 18 residues. A process of 5'RACE template switching, which added a universal primer site and UMIs, was used to make TCR cDNA. Each CDR3 protein is one row after TCRdb ran MiXCR on the 5' RACE reads. The sample gives around 590,000 distinct CDR3 sequences, 9% to 15% of which show up once; about 15% is in the top ten. General study results and limits: Although most clonotypes did not, a small share appeared in both CD4 and CD8 compartments. There was a possibility that FACS-sorted repertoires contained abundant clonotypes contaminating from the bulk population.

This clonotype is a singleton in its sample. What it binds is unknown. The junction departs from germline at one end; a sequencing error may be responsible. J is TRBJ2-7 and V is TRBV12-3 or TRBV12-4, with 11 bases that match TRBD2. The TCR comes from a man aged 30 to 45 who received the YFV17D yellow fever vaccine. Sequenced here: PBMCs, sampled on the day of the yellow fever booster vaccination. CDR3 sequence (DNA): TGTGCCAGCTGTTTTACCCCTCCCGCGACTAGCGGGGCCTACGAGCAGTACTTC. Translation gives CASCFTPPATSGAYEQYF.